This TCR beta chain was identified in a study of T cells in Graves' hyperthyroidism and ophthalmopathy. Looked up from germline, CDR1 is LNHDA and CDR2 is SQIVND (reference sequence). The CDR3 consists of 15 residues. Findings and limits, study-wide: Ophthalmopathy was distinguished from stable hyperthyroidism by 13 V-J signatures.

Template material for amplifying TCR beta CDR3 regions consisted of RNA transcripts. The HTBI primer set drove a first-round RT-PCR of the TCR CDR3. One entry per CDR3 protein, called by TCRdb with MiXCR from the multiplex PCR reads. The sample lists over 450,000 distinct CDR3 sequences, around an eighth seen once, with about a sixth in the top ten. A lack of ophthalmopathy progression within 18 months defined stable Graves' hyperthyroidism. Newly diagnosed patients aged 18 to 65 had hyperthyroidism of under 2 months' duration. Points on this clonotype: Its matching antigen is unknown. One base away lies a much larger clone, so this may be a sequencing read error.

The sequence derives from a woman between 18 and 29 years old with Graves' hyperthyroidism. The sequencing sample was made of blood. The chain links TRBV19 to TRBJ2-1; no clear D. The J call is in doubt because the DNA end fits TRBJ2-7 better. CDR3 sequence reads: CASSQTWSSYNEQYF. CDR3 coding DNA: TGTGCCAGTAGCCAGACCTGGAGCTCCTACAATGAGCAGTACTTC.